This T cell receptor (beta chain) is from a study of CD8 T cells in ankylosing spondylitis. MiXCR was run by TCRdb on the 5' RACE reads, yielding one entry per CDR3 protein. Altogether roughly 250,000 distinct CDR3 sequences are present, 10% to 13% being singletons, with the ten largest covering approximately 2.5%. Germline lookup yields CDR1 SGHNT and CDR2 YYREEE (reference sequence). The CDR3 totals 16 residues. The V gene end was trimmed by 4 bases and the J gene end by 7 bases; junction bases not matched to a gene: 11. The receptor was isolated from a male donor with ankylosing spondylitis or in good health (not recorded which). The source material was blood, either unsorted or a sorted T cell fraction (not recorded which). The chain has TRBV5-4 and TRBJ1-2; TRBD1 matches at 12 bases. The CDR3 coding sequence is TGTGCCAGCAGCCTTCAGGGACAGGGGGCTGGGAGTGGCTACACCTTC. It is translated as CASSLQGQGAGSGYTF.